This TCR beta chain was profiled in a study of blood T cell repertoires in COVID-19. Study at large: Both acute and convalescent COVID-19 samples were obtained from the United States, Italy and Spain. Nucleic acid was either cDNA or gDNA, and it came from T cells, B-cell-depleted T cells, or PBMCs.

Germline-derived CDR1 and CDR2 are LGHNA and YNFKEQ. There are 16 residues in the CDR3. V was pared by 3 bases and J by 0 bases, with 14 bases between. This clone appeared a few times. In the study's own analysis: How many nucleated cells were present was estimated from reference gene primer amplification. Using immunoSEQ multiplex PCR, the repertoire was profiled, and TCRdb retains in-frame clones only, with some absent. The DNA gave D and trimming, while V, J and clone size come from that table. The sample holds more than 90,000 clones; around 87% are singletons and the top ten take roughly 12%. The specimen sequenced was peripheral blood. The rearrangement joins TRBV4-2 to TRBJ1-1; D not resolved. The sequence was collected from a woman aged 25 to 45 with acute or convalescent COVID-19. CDR3 nucleotide sequence: TGTGCCAGCAGCCACCCCCGAGCGGGGATGAACACTGAAGCTTTCTTT. Encoded protein: CASSHPRAGMNTEAFF.